This T cell receptor beta chain was profiled in a study of cytomegalovirus exposure and HLA in healthy donors. Trimming cost V 0 bases and J 2 bases, with 12 bases left between them. Germline V CDR1 and CDR2: SGHRS, YFSETQ. The CDR3 totals 15 residues. Amplification used 60 Vbeta primers and 13 Jbeta primers. Assay: immunoSEQ multiplex PCR; the TCRdb copy retains only in-frame clones and omits some. The table lists some 110,000 clones, around three quarters of them singletons. This clone appeared a few times. This receptor was identified in a woman aged 25 to 39 in good health and CMV-seronegative. Material for sequencing was PBMCs. The chain links TRBV5-1 to TRBJ2-7, with D perhaps TRBD2 (7 bases). For the CDR3, the DNA is TGCGCCAGCAGCTTGGGTGGGGGGGCCACCTACGAGCAGTACTTC. Translation gives CASSLGGGATYEQYF.